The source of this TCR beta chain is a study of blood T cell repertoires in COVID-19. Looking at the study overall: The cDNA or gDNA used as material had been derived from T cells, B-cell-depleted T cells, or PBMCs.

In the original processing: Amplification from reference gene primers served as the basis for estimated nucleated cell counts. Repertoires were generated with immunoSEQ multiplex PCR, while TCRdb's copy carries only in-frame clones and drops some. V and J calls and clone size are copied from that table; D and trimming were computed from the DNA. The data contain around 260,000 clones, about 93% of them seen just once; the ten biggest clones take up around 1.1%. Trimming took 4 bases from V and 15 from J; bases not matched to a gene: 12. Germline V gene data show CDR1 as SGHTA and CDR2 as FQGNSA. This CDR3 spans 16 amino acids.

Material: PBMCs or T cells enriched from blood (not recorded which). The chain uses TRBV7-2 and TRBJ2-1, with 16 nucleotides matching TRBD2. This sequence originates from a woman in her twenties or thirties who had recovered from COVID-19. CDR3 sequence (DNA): TGTGCCAGCAGCTCGGGACTAGCGGGAGGGGGGCGGAAACGGTTCTTC. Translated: CASSSGLAGGGRKRFF.